This TCR beta chain came from a study of T cells in Graves' hyperthyroidism and ophthalmopathy. Study as a whole: Peripheral blood was collected at initial diagnosis, before any treatment. Whole-study results and caveats: A model of 13 V-J features distinguished ophthalmopathy from stable hyperthyroidism.

Many counts were recorded for this clonotype. Antigen specificity is unknown. Amplification of TCR beta CDR3 regions used RNA as the template. The TCR CDR3 was amplified in a first-round RT-PCR using the HTBI primer set. TCRdb itself ran the multiplex PCR reads through MiXCR, one entry per CDR3 protein. The data hold approximately 620,000 distinct CDR3 sequences, with more than 11% observed a single time. Germline assignment: CDR1 LGHNA and CDR2 YNFKEQ. The CDR3 has 15 residues. Trimming removed 4 bases from V and 4 bases from J, with 16 bases in between. The sample comprised blood. The rearrangement links TRBV4-2 to TRBJ1-1; no clear D. This clonotype originated in a woman in her twenties or thirties with Graves' hyperthyroidism that later progressed to Graves' ophthalmopathy. The chain's CDR3 is CASSPPEAGSTEAFF. The CDR3 DNA reads as TGTGCCAGCAGCCCACCTGAGGCGGGAAGCACTGAAGCTTTCTTT.